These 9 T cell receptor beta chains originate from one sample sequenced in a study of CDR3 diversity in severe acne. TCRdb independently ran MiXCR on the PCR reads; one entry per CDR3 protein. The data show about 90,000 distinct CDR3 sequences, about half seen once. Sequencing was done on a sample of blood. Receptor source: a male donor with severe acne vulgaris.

CDR3 DNA: TGTGCCAGCAGCGTAGATCAAGACCAAGAGACCCAGCATTTT. Its protein is CASSVDQDQETQHF. This chain uses TRBV9 with TRBJ1-5; D uncertain. CDR3 length: 14 residues. V was shortened by 0 bases and J by 11 bases, with 15 bases between the two germline ends. Germline assignment: CDR1 SGDLS and CDR2 YYNGEE. The whole variable domain, filled in from reference TRBV9 and TRBJ1-5, reads DSGVTQTPKHLITATGQRVTLRCSPRSGDLSVYWYQQSLDQGLQFLIQYYNGEERAKGNILERFSAQQFPDLHSELNLSSLELGDSALYFCASSVDQDQETQHFGDGTRLSIL.

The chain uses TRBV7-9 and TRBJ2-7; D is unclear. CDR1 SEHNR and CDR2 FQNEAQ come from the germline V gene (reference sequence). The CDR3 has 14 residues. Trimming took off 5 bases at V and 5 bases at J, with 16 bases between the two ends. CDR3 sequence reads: CASSASYVPHEQYF. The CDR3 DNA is TGTGCCAGCAGCGCAAGTTACGTGCCCCACGAGCAGTACTTC.

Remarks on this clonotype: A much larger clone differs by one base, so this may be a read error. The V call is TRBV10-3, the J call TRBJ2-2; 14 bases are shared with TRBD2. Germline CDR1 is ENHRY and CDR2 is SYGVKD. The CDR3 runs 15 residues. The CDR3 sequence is CVINPGLAGAGELFF. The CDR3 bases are TGTGTCATCAACCCGGGACTAGCGGGAGCCGGGGAGCTGTTTTTT.

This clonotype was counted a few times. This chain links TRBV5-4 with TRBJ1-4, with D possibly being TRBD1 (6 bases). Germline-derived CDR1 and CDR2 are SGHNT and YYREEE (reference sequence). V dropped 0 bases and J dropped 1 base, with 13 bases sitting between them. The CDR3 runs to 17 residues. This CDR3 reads CASSLVPRGGTNEKLFF. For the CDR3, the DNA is TGTGCCAGCAGCTTGGTGCCCAGGGGCGGAACTAATGAAAAACTGTTTTTT.

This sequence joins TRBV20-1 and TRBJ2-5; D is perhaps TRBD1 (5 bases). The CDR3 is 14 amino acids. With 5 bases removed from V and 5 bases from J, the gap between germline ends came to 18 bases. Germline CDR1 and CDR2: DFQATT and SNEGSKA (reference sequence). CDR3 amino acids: CSAWLPQGFETQYF. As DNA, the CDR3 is TGCAGTGCTTGGCTACCTCAGGGTTTCGAGACCCAGTACTTC.

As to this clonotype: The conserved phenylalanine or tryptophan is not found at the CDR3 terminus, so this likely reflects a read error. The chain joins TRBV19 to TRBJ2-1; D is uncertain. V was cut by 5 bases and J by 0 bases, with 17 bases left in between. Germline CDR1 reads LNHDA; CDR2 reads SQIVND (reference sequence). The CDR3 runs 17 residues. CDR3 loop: CASSVPLYLSSYNEQFC. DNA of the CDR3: TGTGCCAGTAGTGTCCCACTATACCTAAGCTCCTACAATGAGCAGTTCTGC.

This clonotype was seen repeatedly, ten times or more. As DNA, the CDR3 is TGCAGTGCTGTCAGGGACTCAGAGACCCAGTACTTC. Translation: CSAVRDSETQYF. V and J are TRBV20-1 and TRBJ2-5; D possibly corresponds to TRBD2 (6 bases). CDR3 size: 12 residues. Germline CDR1 reads DFQATT; CDR2 reads SNEGSKA (reference sequence). Trimming stripped 5 bases from V and 4 bases from J, with 11 bases between.

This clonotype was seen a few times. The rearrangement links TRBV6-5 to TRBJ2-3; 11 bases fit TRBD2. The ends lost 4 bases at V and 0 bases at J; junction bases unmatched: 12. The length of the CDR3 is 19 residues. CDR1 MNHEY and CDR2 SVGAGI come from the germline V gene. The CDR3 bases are TGTGCCAGCAGTTCTCCTCTGACTAGCGGGGTCCCTAGCACAGATACGCAGTATTTT. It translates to CASSSPLTSGVPSTDTQYF.

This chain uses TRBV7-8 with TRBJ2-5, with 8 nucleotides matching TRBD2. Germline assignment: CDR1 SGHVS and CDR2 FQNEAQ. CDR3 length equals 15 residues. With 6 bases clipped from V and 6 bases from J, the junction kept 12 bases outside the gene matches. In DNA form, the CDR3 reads TGTGCCAGCAGTTACGGCGGGAGGCGCCTGCAGACCCAGTACTTC. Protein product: CASSYGGRRLQTQYF.